This T cell receptor beta chain was found in a study of regulatory T cells in long-lasting Graves disease. About the study: Freshly diagnosed Graves' patients had used antithyroid drugs for under 3 months. General study points: Peripheral blood, not thyroid tissue, was the sole material studied.

Time point reported: newly diagnosed GD, antithyroid drugs for less than 3 months. With RNA extracted from PBMCs as input, the TCR library was made. V was clipped by 0 bases and J by 1 base; unmatched bases: 3. The CDR3 covers 17 residues. Germline CDR1 is MGHRA and CDR2 is YSYEKL. Only a few counts were recorded for this clonotype. The target antigen is unknown. Arm-PCR of CDR3 regions and iRepertoire HTBI primers were the basis on which TCR beta libraries were built. TCRdb recomputed calls from the multiplex PCR reads with MiXCR, one row per CDR3 protein. The sample carries about 470,000 distinct CDR3 sequences, more than 12% recorded once. In addition, the sample was reused for a study of T cells in Graves' hyperthyroidism and ophthalmopathy. That study reports: Primed by the HTBI set, a first-round RT-PCR was run on the TCR CDR3. Peripheral blood also featured most of the thyroid clonotypes expanded above 0.001.

This TCR came from a woman younger than 45 with Graves disease. The chain uses TRBV4-1 and TRBJ2-3; 11 nucleotides match TRBD2. Material: peripheral blood mononuclear cells (PBMCs), obtained at new diagnosis, from a patient treated with antithyroid drugs. CDR3 sequence reads: CASSQDPLAGGTDTQYF. The CDR3 DNA is TGCGCCAGCAGCCAAGACCCACTAGCGGGAGGCACAGATACGCAGTATTTT.